This T cell receptor (beta chain) was documented in a study of shared clonotypes between healthy human individuals. As concerns this clone: Its target is not known. The sample carries other DNA sequences with the same CDR3.

Study observations and caveats: An effect of sequencing depth on clonotype sharing among donors was expected.

The authors ran the assay at deep level. For each subset, genomic DNA was distributed in equal portions over several immunoSEQ plates. The protocol was immunoSEQ multiplex PCR, while the TCRdb copy is restricted to in-frame clones and leaves out a portion. The repertoire includes about 2.4 million clones, 80% to 95% of them detected once, and roughly 0.39% sits in the top ten. Trimming removed 4 bases from V and 4 bases from J; junction bases left unmatched: 5. In germline, CDR1 is LNHDA, CDR2 SQIVND (reference sequence). This CDR3 region has 14 residues. The receptor was derived from a man between 18 and 29 years old in good health. Some clones in this sample may be carry-over from other donors' samples. The genes are TRBV19 and TRBJ2-5; 8 bases map to TRBD1. Sequencing was performed on naive CD4+ T cells from PBMCs. Subset of the sample: CD45RA+ positively selected. This CDR3 reads CASSSQGAGETQYF. CDR3 coding DNA: TGTGCCAGTAGTAGTCAGGGGGCGGGAGAGACCCAGTACTTC.